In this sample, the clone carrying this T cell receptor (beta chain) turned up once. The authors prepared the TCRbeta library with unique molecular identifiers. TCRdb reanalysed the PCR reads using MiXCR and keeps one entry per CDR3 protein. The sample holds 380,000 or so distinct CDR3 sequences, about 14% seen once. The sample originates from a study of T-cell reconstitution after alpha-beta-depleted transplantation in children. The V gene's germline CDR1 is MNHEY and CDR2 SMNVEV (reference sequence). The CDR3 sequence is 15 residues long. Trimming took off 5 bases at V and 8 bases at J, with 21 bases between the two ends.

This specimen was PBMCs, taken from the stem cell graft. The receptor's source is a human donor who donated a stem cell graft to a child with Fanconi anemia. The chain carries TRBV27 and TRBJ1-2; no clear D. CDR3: CASSPLGEWDRGYTF. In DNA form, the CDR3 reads TGTGCCAGCAGTCCCCTCGGGGAGTGGGATCGGGGCTACACCTTC.